The 13 T cell receptor beta chains below all came from one sample that was sequenced in a study of blood T cells in healthy people across ages. The authors ran a second PCR of about 7 to 12 cycles using a sample-barcoded 5' primer and a J-beta primer mix. TCRdb fed the 5' RACE reads into MiXCR, producing one record per CDR3 protein. The table includes approximately 690,000 distinct CDR3 sequences, around 43% detected once. The sequencing input was blood. The source is a man older than 75 in good health.

J is TRBJ1-6 and V is TRBV5-1; 9 bases align to TRBD1. Germline-derived CDR1 and CDR2 are SGHRS and YFSETQ. This CDR3 spans 14 amino acids. V lost 5 bases and J lost 8; bases outside the gene matches: 5. The CDR3 sequence is CASRSQGADSPLHF. The CDR3, as DNA: TGCGCCAGCAGATCACAGGGGGCAGATTCACCCCTCCACTTT.

The J gene is TRBJ2-3, the V gene TRBV30; 7 nucleotides agree with TRBD2. The junction had 16 bases not matched to a gene; V was cut back by 1 base and J by 6 bases. Germline V gives CDR1 GTSNPN, CDR2 SVGIG (reference sequence). CDR3 size: 17 residues. The CDR3 nucleotides read TGTGCCTGGAGTGGTAGCGGGCCTATTACCCGGAAGGATACGCAGTATTTT. Translating it yields CAWSGSGPITRKDTQYF.

This clonotype was recorded many times. V usage is TRBV29-1 and J usage is TRBJ2-3; 9 bases agree with TRBD2. Germline assignment: CDR1 SQVTM and CDR2 ANQGSEA. The V and J ends lost 3 bases and 6 bases, in that order; junction bases with no gene match: 10. The CDR3 has 15 residues. In nucleotides, the CDR3 is TGCAGCGTTGATCCCCCTAGCGGGATATCGGATACGCAGTATTTT. It specifies CSVDPPSGISDTQYF.

This clonotype has just a few counts. This chain links TRBV6-2 or TRBV6-3 with TRBJ2-5; TRBD1 is a possible D gene (6 bases). CDR1 is MNHEY and CDR2 is SVGEGT in the germline V gene. Trimming left V 6 bases short and J 11 bases short, with 28 bases between. The CDR3 totals 16 residues. CDR3 sequence: CASRNRRTEKTMWQYF. CDR3 bases: TGTGCCAGCAGGAACCGTCGGACAGAAAAAACTATGTGGCAGTACTTC.

The V gene is TRBV2, the J gene TRBJ1-2; D is unclear. Germline V gives CDR1 SNHLY, CDR2 FYNNEI. The CDR3 has 14 amino acids. Between the trimmed V and J ends, which lost 7 bases and 4 bases, there was a span of 16 bases. CDR3 protein: CASKGLRRAYGYTF. DNA for the CDR3: TGTGCCAGCAAAGGGTTGCGACGGGCCTATGGCTACACCTTC.

V is TRBV27 and J is TRBJ1-1; TRBD1 aligns across 9 bases. CDR3 length: 15 residues. Germline CDR1 and CDR2: MNHEY and SMNVEV (reference sequence). With 3 bases clipped from V and 2 bases from J, the junction kept 4 bases outside the gene matches. The CDR3 region is CASSLLQGANTEAFF. DNA for the CDR3: TGTGCCAGCAGTTTGTTACAGGGGGCTAACACTGAAGCTTTCTTT.

The chain recombines TRBV6-5 with TRBJ2-5; TRBD1 might be the D (5 bases). CDR1 and CDR2 (germline): MNHEY, SVGAGI. The CDR3 is 15 amino acids. The germline V and J ends were trimmed by 4 bases and 3 bases, with 15 bases remaining between them. CDR3 bases: TGTGCCAGCAGTTTCCGACAGCCCCAAAAAGAGACCCAGTACTTC. It is translated as CASSFRQPQKETQYF.

The chain links TRBV7-3 to TRBJ2-3; tentative D call: TRBD2 (6 bases). Germline CDR1 and CDR2: SGHTA and FQGTGA. V lost 5 bases and J 5 bases, leaving 14 bases between the germline ends. The CDR3 has 14 amino acids. CDR3 residues: CASSPGSGVDTQYF. CDR3 DNA: TGTGCCAGCAGCCCCGGGAGCGGTGTAGATACGCAGTATTTT.

This chain connects TRBV7-9 to TRBJ1-5, with 9 bases matching TRBD1. This CDR3 has 20 residues. V shed 4 bases and J 2 bases; nucleotides not matched to a gene: 18. In germline, CDR1 is SEHNR, CDR2 FQNEAQ (reference sequence). The CDR3: CASSSTRGTGLEDGNQPQHF. CDR3 sequence (DNA): TGTGCCAGCAGCTCTACCAGGGGGACAGGGCTGGAGGACGGCAATCAGCCCCAGCATTTT.

Of note for this clonotype: The junction and the germline gene differ at one end; a read error may be behind it. This chain links TRBV9 with TRBJ2-4; maybe TRBD1 (6 bases). Near its end, the DNA agrees better with TRBJ2-5, so the J call may be wrong. Per germline, CDR1 SGDLS and CDR2 YYNGEE. The CDR3 loop spans 14 amino acids. DNA of the CDR3: TGTGTCAGCAGCGTAGGAACAGGGAAAGAGACCCAGTACTTC. It yields the protein CVSSVGTGKETQYF.

This clonotype was counted between two and nine times. V and J are TRBV7-9 and TRBJ2-3; 9 bases fit TRBD2. From germline, CDR1 is SEHNR and CDR2 FQNEAQ (reference sequence). Unmatched junction bases numbered 5, after V lost 2 bases and J lost 2 bases. The CDR3 runs 16 residues. CDR3: CASSLKREDVTDTQYF. CDR3 sequence (DNA): TGTGCCAGCAGCTTAAAGCGGGAGGATGTCACAGATACGCAGTATTTT.

This clonotype was detected only a few times. This chain connects TRBV20-1 to TRBJ2-7, with TRBD1 matching 9 bases. V gave up 6 bases and J gave up 9 bases; unmatched junction bases: 9. CDR3 length equals 12 residues. Germline lookup yields CDR1 DFQATT and CDR2 SNEGSKA (reference sequence). The CDR3 region is CSADRGFQWQYF. For the CDR3, the DNA is TGCAGTGCGGACAGGGGTTTTCAGTGGCAGTACTTC.

This chain links TRBV7-2 with TRBJ1-4; TRBD1 matches 10 bases. The germline CDR1 and CDR2 sequences are SGHTA and FQGNSA. With 5 bases clipped from V and 8 bases from J, the junction kept 8 bases outside the gene matches. The CDR3 runs 15 residues. CDR3 sequence (DNA): TGTGCCAGCAGCGCACGACAGGGGGCGCAGGAAAAACTGTTTTTT. Protein sequence: CASSARQGAQEKLFF.